Listed here is a single T cell receptor beta chain. Its matching antigen is unknown. The sample originates from a study of vaccination effects on CD4 cells after COVID-19. Antigen-specific CD4+ T cell clonotypes were called by their expansion after viral peptide-pool culture in ViraFEST. Culture proceeded for 9 to 11 days, and CD4+ T cells were then isolated. Vaccine recipients, nucleocapsid antibody negative, had no prior SARS-CoV-2 infection. Germline CDR1 MDHEN, CDR2 SYDVKM. The V and J ends lost 5 bases and 7 bases respectively, with 17 bases between them. CDR3 length equals 15 residues. The data were produced by immunoSEQ multiplex PCR, yet TCRdb's version contains in-frame clones alone and is incomplete. The table lists some 69,000 clones, more than 70% of them singletons.

The chain has TRBV28 and TRBJ1-4, with a weak D call TRBD1 (6 bases). The sequencing used CD4+ T cells from PBMCs cultured with HCoV-NL63 spike peptides, collected before COVID-19 vaccination. This clonotype was obtained from a human donor who received a COVID-19 vaccine. CDR3 nucleotides: TGTGCCAGCAGTCCTGGAGGGGGGTTGAGTGAAAAACTGTTTTTT. Translated: CASSPGGGLSEKLFF. Looking up the rest from reference TRBV28 and TRBJ1-4 gives the full variable domain: DVKVTQSSRYLVKRTGEKVFLECVQDMDHENMFWYRQDPGLGLRLIYFSYDVKMKEKGDIPEGYSVSREKKERFSLILESASTNQTSMYLCASSPGGGLSEKLFFGSGTQLSVL.